Shown below are 10 T cell receptor beta chains from a single sample sequenced in a study of blood T cell repertoires in COVID-19. The table came from immunoSEQ multiplex PCR; TCRdb's copy has only in-frame clones and leaves some out. The data contain under 300,000 clones, roughly 85% of them singletons. Sequencing used peripheral blood. The receptors were gathered from a man aged 55 to 70 who had recovered from COVID-19.

Worth noting for this clone: At the DNA level, this CDR3 is encoded by other sequences in the same sample as well. J is TRBJ1-1 and V is TRBV19, with D possibly TRBD1 on 5 matching bases. This CDR3 is built from 13 residues. CDR1 and CDR2 from the germline V gene are LNHDA and SQIVND (reference sequence). V was trimmed by 4 bases and J by 2 bases, leaving 8 bases between them. The CDR3 here is CASSTGGNTEAFF. Here the CDR3 DNA reads TGTGCCAGTAGTACGGGGGGTAACACTGAAGCTTTCTTT.

V is TRBV5-8 and J is TRBJ2-7, with 7 bases aligning to TRBD1. The CDR3 has 15 amino acids. The germline CDR1 and CDR2 sequences are SGHTS and YDEGEE. With 2 bases clipped from V and 1 base from J, the junction kept 6 bases outside the gene matches. The CDR3 protein is CASSLQGSPSYEQYF. CDR3 in DNA: TGTGCCAGCAGCTTACAGGGGTCACCATCCTACGAGCAGTACTTC.

V and J are TRBV3-1 (or the pseudogene TRBV3-2) and TRBJ1-5; possible D gene TRBD1, 6 bases. Per the germline V gene, CDR1 is LGHDT and CDR2 is YNNKEL (reference sequence). The CDR3 loop spans 13 amino acids. V lost 4 bases to trimming and J lost 6 bases, with 10 bases between them. The CDR3: CASSPDRSQPQHF. CDR3 in DNA: TGTGCCAGCAGCCCCGACAGGAGTCAGCCCCAGCATTTT.

This rearrangement joins TRBV15 to TRBJ2-5; 10 positions agree with TRBD1. The germline CDR1 and CDR2 sequences are LNHNV and YYDKDF (reference sequence). Trimming at V came to 4 bases and at J to 2 bases, leaving 1 base not matched to a gene. This CDR3 comprises 14 residues. The CDR3 DNA follows: TGTGCCACCAGCACGGGACAGGGGCAAGAGACCCAGTACTTC. It yields the protein CATSTGQGQETQYF.

This clone was counted once. The chain links TRBV9 to TRBJ1-4; 8 bases align to TRBD1. CDR3 length: 13 amino acids. Germline V gives CDR1 SGDLS, CDR2 YYNGEE. The V gene end was trimmed by 4 bases and the J gene end by 7 bases; junction bases not matched to a gene: 3. In nucleotides, the CDR3 is TGTGCCAGCAGCACGACAGGGGCTGAAAAACTGTTTTTT. This gives the protein CASSTTGAEKLFF.

The chain couples TRBV7-3 to TRBJ2-7; perhaps TRBD2 as D (7 bases). The CDR3 length is 15 residues. Between the trimmed V and J ends, which lost 5 bases and 1 base, there was a span of 15 bases. Germline CDR1 SGHTA, CDR2 FQGTGA. In DNA, the CDR3 is TGTGCCAGCAGCCCGGGGGGCGGGGGATCCTACGAGCAGTACTTC. Its translation is CASSPGGGGSYEQYF.

The gene calls are TRBV4-1 and TRBJ2-2, with 8 bases lining up with TRBD1. J was trimmed by 4 bases and V by 4 bases; bases with no gene match: 11. There are 17 residues in the CDR3. Germline CDR1 is MGHRA and CDR2 is YSYEKL. The CDR3 bases are TGCGCCAGCAGCCCATACCCGACAGGGGTGAGCACCGGGGAGCTGTTTTTT. The encoded protein is CASSPYPTGVSTGELFF.

The V and J genes are TRBV2 and TRBJ2-3, with a tentative D call TRBD2 (7 bases). Trimming pared 6 bases from V and 0 bases from J, leaving 19 bases between. The CDR3 contains 17 residues. Germline V gene data show CDR1 as SNHLY and CDR2 as FYNNEI. As DNA, the CDR3 is TGTGCCAGCAGAGATACGGGGGGCGTCTCCAGCACAGATACGCAGTATTTT. Residues: CASRDTGGVSSTDTQYF.

The chain is built from TRBV7-9 and TRBJ1-1; the D is unclear. The CDR3 consists of 11 residues. Germline V gene sequence: CDR1 SEHNR, CDR2 FQNEAQ (reference sequence). V dropped 4 bases and J dropped 5 bases, with 5 bases sitting between them. This CDR3 reads CASSSNTEAFF. The CDR3 DNA is TGTGCCAGCAGCTCAAATACTGAAGCTTTCTTT. The full variable domain, rest sourced from reference TRBV7-9 and TRBJ1-1, is DTGVSQNPRHKITKRGQNVTFRCDPISEHNRLYWYRQTLGQGPEFLTYFQNEAQLEKSRLLSDRFSAERPKGSFSTLEIQRTEQGDSAMYLCASSSNTEAFFGQGTRLTVV.

V usage is TRBV10-3 and J usage is TRBJ2-3, with 7 bases identical to TRBD1. The CDR3 is made up of 13 amino acids. The junction had 1 base not matched to a gene; V was cut back by 1 base and J by 6 bases. The germline V gene encodes CDR1 ENHRY and CDR2 SYGVKD. The CDR3 here is CAISELQGDTQYF. The CDR3 bases are TGTGCCATCAGTGAGTTACAGGGGGATACGCAGTATTTT.